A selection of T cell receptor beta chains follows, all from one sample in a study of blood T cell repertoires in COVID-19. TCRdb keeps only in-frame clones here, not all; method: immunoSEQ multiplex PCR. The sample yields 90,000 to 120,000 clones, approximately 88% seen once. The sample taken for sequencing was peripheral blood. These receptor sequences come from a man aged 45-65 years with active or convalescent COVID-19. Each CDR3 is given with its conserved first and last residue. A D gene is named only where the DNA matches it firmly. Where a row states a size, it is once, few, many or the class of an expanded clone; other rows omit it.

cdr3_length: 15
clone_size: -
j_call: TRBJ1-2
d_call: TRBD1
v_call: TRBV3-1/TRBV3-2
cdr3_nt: TGTGCCAGCAGCCCCGAGGACAGGTTCCCCTATGGCTACACCTTC
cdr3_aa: CASSPEDRFPYGYTF

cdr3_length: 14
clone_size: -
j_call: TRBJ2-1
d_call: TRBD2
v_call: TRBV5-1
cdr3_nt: TGCGCCAGCAGCTTGGCGGGGACTAACAATGAGCAGTTCTTC
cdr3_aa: CASSLAGTNNEQFF

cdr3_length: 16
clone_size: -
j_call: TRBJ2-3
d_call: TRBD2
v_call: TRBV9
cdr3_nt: TGTGCCAGCAGCGTAGGACTAGCGGGAGTCCCAGATACGCAGTATTTT
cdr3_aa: CASSVGLAGVPDTQYF

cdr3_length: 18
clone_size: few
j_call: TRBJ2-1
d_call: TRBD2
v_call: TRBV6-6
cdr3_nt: TGTGCCAGCAGTCCTAACCCGGGACTAGCGGGAGTCTACAATGAGCAGTTCTTC
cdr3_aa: CASSPNPGLAGVYNEQFF

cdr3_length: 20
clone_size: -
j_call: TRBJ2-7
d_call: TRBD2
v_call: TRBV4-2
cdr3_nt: TGTGCCAGCAGCCAAGGCACGCAGGGACTAGCGGGAGGAGGGGCCTACGAGCAGTACTTC
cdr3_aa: CASSQGTQGLAGGGAYEQYF

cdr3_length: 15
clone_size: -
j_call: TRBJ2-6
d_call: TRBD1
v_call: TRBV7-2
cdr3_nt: TGTGCCAGCAGCATCAGACAGGGTGGGGCCAACGTCCTGACTTTC
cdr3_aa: CASSIRQGGANVLTF

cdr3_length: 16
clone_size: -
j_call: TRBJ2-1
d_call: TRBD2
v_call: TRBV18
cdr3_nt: TGTGCCAGCTCACCAGAGACTAGCGGGAGGGCTAGCGAGCAGTTCTTC
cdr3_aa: CASSPETSGRASEQFF

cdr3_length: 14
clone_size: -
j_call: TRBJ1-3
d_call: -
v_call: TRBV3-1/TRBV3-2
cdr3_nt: TGTGCCAGCAGCCACAGGGGAGCCGGAAACACCATATATTTT
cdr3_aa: CASSHRGAGNTIYF

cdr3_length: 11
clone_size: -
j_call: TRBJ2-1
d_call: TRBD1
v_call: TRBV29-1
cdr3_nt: TGCAGCGGGGACAGGGCCTATGAGCAGTTCTTC
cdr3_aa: CSGDRAYEQFF

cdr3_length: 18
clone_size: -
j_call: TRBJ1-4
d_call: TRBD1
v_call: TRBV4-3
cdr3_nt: TGCGCCAGCAGCCGAACCGGGACAGGGGGAGGTAGGGGTGAAAAACTGTTTTTT
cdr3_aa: CASSRTGTGGGRGEKLFF

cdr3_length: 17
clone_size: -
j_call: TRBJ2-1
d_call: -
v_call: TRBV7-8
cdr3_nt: TGTGCCAGCAGCTTAGTTCCCCCGGACAGCTTTGGCAATGAGCAGTTCTTC
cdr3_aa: CASSLVPPDSFGNEQFF

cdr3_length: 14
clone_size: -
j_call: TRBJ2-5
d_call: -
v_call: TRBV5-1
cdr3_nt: TGCGCCAGCAGCCAGGGGCAGGACTTCGGGACCCAGTACTTC
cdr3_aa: CASSQGQDFGTQYF

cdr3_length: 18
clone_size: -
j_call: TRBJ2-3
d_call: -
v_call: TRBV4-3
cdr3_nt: TGCGCCAGCCCTTCCTCTAGCGTACGCAATCACCGCACAGATACGCAGTATTTT
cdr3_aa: CASPSSSVRNHRTDTQYF

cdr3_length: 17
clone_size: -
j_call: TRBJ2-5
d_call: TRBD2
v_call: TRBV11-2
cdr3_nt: TGTGCCAGCAGACGACCCGGACTAGCGGGGAACCAAGAGACCCAGTACTTC
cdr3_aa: CASRRPGLAGNQETQYF

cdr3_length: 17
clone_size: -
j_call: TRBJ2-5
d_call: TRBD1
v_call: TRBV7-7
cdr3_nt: TGTGCCAGCAGCTTAGGGGGGACAGGGGGCTCAGGGGAGACCCAGTACTTC
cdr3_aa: CASSLGGTGGSGETQYF

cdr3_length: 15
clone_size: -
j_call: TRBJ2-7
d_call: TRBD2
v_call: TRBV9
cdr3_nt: TGTGCCAGCAGCGTAAGTAGCGGGGAGACCTACGAGCAGTACTTC
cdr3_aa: CASSVSSGETYEQYF

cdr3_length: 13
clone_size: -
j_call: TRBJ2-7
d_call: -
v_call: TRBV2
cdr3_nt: TGTGCCAGCAGTGACGTTTACTCCTACGAGCAGTACTTC
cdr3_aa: CASSDVYSYEQYF

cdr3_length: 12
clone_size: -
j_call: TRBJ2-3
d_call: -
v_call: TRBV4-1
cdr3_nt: TGCGCCAGCAGCCATGTACTAGATACGCAGTATTTT
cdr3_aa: CASSHVLDTQYF

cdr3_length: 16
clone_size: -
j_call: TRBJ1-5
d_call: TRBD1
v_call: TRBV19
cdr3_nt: TGTGCCAGTAGTACTACGGGACAGGGCCTAAATCAGCCCCAGCATTTT
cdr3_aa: CASSTTGQGLNQPQHF

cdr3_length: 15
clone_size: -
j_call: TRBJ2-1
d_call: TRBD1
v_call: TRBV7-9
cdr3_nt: TGTGCCAGCAATGACAGGGAAAGCTCCTACAATGAGCAGTTCTTC
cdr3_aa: CASNDRESSYNEQFF

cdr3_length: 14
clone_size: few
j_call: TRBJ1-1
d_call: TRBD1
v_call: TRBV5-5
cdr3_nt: TGTGCCAGCAGCTTGGAAGGGGGCGGCACTGAAGCTTTCTTT
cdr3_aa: CASSLEGGGTEAFF

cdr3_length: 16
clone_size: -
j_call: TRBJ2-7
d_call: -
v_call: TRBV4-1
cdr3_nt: TGCGCCAGCAGCCAAGATCGGGGCGGGAATGGGTACGAGCAGTACTTC
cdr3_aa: CASSQDRGGNGYEQYF

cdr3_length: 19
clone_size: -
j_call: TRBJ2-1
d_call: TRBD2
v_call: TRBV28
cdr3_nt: TGTGCCAGCAAGGCAGCAGGACTAGCGGGAGGCACCCCCTACAATGAGCAGTTCTTC
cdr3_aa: CASKAAGLAGGTPYNEQFF

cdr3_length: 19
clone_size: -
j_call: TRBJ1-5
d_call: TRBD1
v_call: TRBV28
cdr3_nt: TGTGCCAGCAGTTTATCACCCTTACAGGGGAGCCGTGGCAATCAGCCCCAGCATTTT
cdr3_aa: CASSLSPLQGSRGNQPQHF

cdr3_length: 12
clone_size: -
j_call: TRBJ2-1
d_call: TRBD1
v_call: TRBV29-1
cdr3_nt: TGCAGCGTCCAAACAGGGGGCTATGAGCAGTTCTTC
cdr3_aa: CSVQTGGYEQFF

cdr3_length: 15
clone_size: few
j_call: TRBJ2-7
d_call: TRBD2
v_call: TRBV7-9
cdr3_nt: TGTGCCAGCAGCGGACCGGGACTAGCGGGACGGGAGCAGTACTTC
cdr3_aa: CASSGPGLAGREQYF

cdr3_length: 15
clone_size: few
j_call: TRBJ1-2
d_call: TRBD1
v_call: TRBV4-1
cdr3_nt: TGCGCCAGCAGCTCGACAGGGGGCGCGAACTATGGCTACACCTTC
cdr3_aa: CASSSTGGANYGYTF

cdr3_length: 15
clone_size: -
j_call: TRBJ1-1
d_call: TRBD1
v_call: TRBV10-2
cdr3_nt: TGCGCCAGCAGACCCTGGACAGGGGGATACACTGAAGCTTTCTTT
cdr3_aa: CASRPWTGGYTEAFF

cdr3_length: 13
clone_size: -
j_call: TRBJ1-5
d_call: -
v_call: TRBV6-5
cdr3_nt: TGTGCCAGCAGCAGGGGAAACAATCAGCCCCAGCATTTT
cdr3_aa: CASSRGNNQPQHF

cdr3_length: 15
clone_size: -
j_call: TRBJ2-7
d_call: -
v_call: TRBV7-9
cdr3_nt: TGTGCCAGCAGCTTAGCGACAGGCGACTCCTACGAGCAGTACTTC
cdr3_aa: CASSLATGDSYEQYF

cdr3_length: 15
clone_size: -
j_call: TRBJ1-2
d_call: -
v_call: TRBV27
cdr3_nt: TGTGCCAGCAGTTCGACAGTTAAATCCCCCTATGGCTACACCTTC
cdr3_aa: CASSSTVKSPYGYTF

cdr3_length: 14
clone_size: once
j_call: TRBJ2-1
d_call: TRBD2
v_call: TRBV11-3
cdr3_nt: TGTGCCAGCAGCACGGGACTAGTTACGGATGAGCAGTTCTTC
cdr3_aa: CASSTGLVTDEQFF

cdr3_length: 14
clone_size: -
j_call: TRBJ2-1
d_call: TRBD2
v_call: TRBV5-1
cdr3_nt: TGCGCCAGCAGCCGGTCTAGCGGGATTGATGAGCAGTTCTTC
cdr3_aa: CASSRSSGIDEQFF

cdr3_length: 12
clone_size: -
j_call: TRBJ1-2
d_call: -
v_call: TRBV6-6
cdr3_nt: TGTGCCAGCCAGTGGCGGTTCTATGGCTACACCTTC
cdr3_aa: CASQWRFYGYTF

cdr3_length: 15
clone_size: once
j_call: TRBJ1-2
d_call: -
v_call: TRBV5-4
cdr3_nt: TGTGCCAGCAGCTTGGGGCGGATAGCTAACTATGGCTACACCTTC
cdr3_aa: CASSLGRIANYGYTF

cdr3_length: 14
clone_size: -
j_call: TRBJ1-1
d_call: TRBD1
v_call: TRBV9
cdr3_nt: TGTGCCAGCAGCGTAGATACAGGGGGCACTGAAGCTTTCTTT
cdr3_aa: CASSVDTGGTEAFF

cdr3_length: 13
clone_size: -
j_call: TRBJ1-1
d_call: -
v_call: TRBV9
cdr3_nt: TGTGCCAGCAGCCTAGGTGGGGCGGGGGAAGCTTTCTTT
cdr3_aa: CASSLGGAGEAFF

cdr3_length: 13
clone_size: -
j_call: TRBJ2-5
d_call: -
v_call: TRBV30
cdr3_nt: TGTGCCTGGAGTGTAGGAGAACAAGAGACCCAGTACTTC
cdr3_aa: CAWSVGEQETQYF

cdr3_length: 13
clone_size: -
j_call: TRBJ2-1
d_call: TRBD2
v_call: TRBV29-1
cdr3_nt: TGCAGCGTCCGGGGACTAGCCTACAATGAGCAGTTCTTC
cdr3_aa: CSVRGLAYNEQFF

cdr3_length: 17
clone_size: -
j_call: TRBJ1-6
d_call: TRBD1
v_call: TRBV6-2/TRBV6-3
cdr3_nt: TGTGCCAGCAGTTACAGCCGAGGGACAGGCGATAATTCACCCCTCCACTTT
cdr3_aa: CASSYSRGTGDNSPLHF

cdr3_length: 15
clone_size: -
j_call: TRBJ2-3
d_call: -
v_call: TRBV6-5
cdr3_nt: TGTGCCAGCAGTTACTCGACAGGTCAGCCAGATACGCAGTATTTT
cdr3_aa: CASSYSTGQPDTQYF

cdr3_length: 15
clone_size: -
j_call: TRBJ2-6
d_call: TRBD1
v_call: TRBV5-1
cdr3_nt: TGCGCCAGCAGCTCAACAGGGGCTGGGGCCAACGTCCTGACTTTC
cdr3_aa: CASSSTGAGANVLTF

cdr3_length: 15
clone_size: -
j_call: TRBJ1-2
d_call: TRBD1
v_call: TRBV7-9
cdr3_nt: TGTGCCAGCAGCGGGCCGGGGACAGGGTTTATAGGCTACACCTTC
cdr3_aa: CASSGPGTGFIGYTF

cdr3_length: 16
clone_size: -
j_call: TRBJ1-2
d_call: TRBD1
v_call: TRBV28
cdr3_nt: TGTGCCAGCAGTTCGATGACAGGGGAGCGCGACTATGGCTACACCTTC
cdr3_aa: CASSSMTGERDYGYTF

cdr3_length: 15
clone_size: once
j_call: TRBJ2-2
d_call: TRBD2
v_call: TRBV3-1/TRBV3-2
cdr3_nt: TGTGCCAGCAGCCCGGGGGACTATAACACCGGGGAGCTGTTTTTT
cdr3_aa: CASSPGDYNTGELFF

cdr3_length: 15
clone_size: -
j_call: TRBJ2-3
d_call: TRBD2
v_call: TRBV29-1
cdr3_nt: TGCAGCGTTGACGGGACTAGCGGGAGCACAGATACGCAGTATTTT
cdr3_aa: CSVDGTSGSTDTQYF

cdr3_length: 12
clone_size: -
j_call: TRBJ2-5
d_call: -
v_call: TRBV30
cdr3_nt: TGTGCCTGGAGCGGGGTTGGAGAGACCCAGTACTTC
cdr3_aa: CAWSGVGETQYF

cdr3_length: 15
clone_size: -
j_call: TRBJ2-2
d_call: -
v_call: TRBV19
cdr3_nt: TGTGCCAGTAGCACGGCCGACAGGAACACCGGGGAGCTGTTTTTT
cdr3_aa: CASSTADRNTGELFF

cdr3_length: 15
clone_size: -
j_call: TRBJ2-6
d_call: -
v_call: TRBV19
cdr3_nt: TGTGCCAGTAGCCCGACAGTCTCTGGGGCCAACGTCCTGACTTTC
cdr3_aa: CASSPTVSGANVLTF

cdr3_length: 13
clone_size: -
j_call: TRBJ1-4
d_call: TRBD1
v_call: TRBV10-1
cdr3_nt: TGCGCCAGGGGGACAGGGGGCAAGGGAAAACTGTTTTTT
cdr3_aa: CARGTGGKGKLFF

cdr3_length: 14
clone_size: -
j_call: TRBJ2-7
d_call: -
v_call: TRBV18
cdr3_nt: TGTGCCAGCTCACCATCACAGAATGAGAACGAGCAGTACTTC
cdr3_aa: CASSPSQNENEQYF

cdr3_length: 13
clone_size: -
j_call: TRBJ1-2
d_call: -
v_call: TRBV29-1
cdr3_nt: TGCAGCACCACTACAGGGATCCTTCGTGGCTACACCTTC
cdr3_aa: CSTTTGILRGYTF

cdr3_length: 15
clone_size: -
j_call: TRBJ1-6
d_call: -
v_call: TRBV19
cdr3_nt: TGTGCCAGTACAAAGGGTCGACAGAATAATTCACCCCTCCACTTT
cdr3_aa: CASTKGRQNNSPLHF

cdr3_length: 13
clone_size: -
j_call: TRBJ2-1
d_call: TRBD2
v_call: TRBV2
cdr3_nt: TGTGCCACCACAGGGTCCGCGGGAGGGGTGGAGTTCTTC
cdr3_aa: CATTGSAGGVEFF